This T cell receptor beta chain is from a study of Ad26.COV2.S vaccination and SARS-CoV-2 variants. Study overall: Ad26.COV2.S was injected intramuscularly once or twice, 56 days apart.

A note on this clone: The target antigen is unknown. The junction differs from germline at one of its ends, possibly a read error.

General study findings and limits: TCR breadth and depth estimates may have understated total T cell responses. Breadth measured for non-spike TCRs was similar across vaccine and placebo recipients.

Repertoires were generated with immunoSEQ multiplex PCR, while TCRdb's copy carries only in-frame clones and drops some. The table lists about 420,000 clones, 70% to 90% of them singletons, with about 3.6% in the top ten. The CDR3 runs 22 residues. Germline values: CDR1 KGHDR, CDR2 SFDVKD. Specified treatment: about 20 received Ad26.COV2.S at low or high dose, single or two shots; about 5 received placebo; per-sample allocation not given. The samples date from day 63 after the first vaccine or placebo injection. Ad26.COV2.S expressed prefusion-stabilized spike from the original Wuhan strain. The sample consisted of peripheral blood, taken in a trial of Ad26.COV2.S vaccine versus placebo. The sequence derives from a person aged 18-65 years who received the Ad26.COV2.S COVID-19 vaccine or a placebo. The rearrangement links TRBV24-1 to TRBJ1-6; TRBD1 matches at 9 bases. CDR3 loop: CATSDFVKALRDRASDNSPLHF. For the CDR3, the DNA is TGTGCCACCAGTGATTTCGTCAAGGCCCTTAGGGACAGGGCCTCCGATAATTCACCCCTCCACTTT.